These T cell receptor beta chains were read from a single sample in a study of cytomegalovirus exposure and HLA in healthy donors. The table came from immunoSEQ multiplex PCR; TCRdb's copy has only in-frame clones and leaves some out. The sample yields about 150,000 clones, of which the top ten take up about 1.6%. Input material: PBMCs. These TCRs come from a woman aged 50 to 60 in good health and CMV-seronegative. CDR3s include the opening cysteine and the closing phenylalanine or tryptophan. D genes are given only for firm matches.

TRBJ1-1 | NA | TRBV7-3 | TGTGCCACCCTCCAAGCGAACACTGAAGCTTTCTTT | CATLQANTEAFF
TRBJ1-4 | TRBD1 | TRBV18 | TGTGCCAGCTCACCCCGACAGGGCAACCTTGAAAAACTGTTTTTT | CASSPRQGNLEKLFF
TRBJ1-2 | NA | TRBV30 | TGTGCCTGCCAATACGGGGATAGGTTCGAGCGTGGCTACACCTTC | CACQYGDRFERGYTF
TRBJ2-2 | TRBD2 | TRBV7-3 | TGTGCCAGCAGCTCGGGGACTAGCGGGCCCCGCGGTAGCGGGGAGCTGTTTTTT | CASSSGTSGPRGSGELFF
TRBJ2-5 | TRBD1 | TRBV5-5 | TGTGCCAGCAGCTCCTACTTGGGACAGAAAGAGACCCAGTACTTC | CASSSYLGQKETQYF
TRBJ1-2 | TRBD1 | TRBV15 | TGTGCCACCAGCAGAGGCGGGACAGGAGCCTATGGCTACACCTTC | CATSRGGTGAYGYTF
TRBJ1-2 | NA | TRBV9 | TGTGCCAGCAGCGACTCATTAGTGGGCAGCTATGGCTACACCTTC | CASSDSLVGSYGYTF
TRBJ2-3 | TRBD2 | TRBV2 | TGTGCCAGCAGTTCCGGGACTAGCGGAGGAGGTACGCAGTATTTT | CASSSGTSGGGTQYF
TRBJ1-2 | NA | TRBV7-2 | TGTGCCAGCAGCTTCGGAGCTAACTATGGCTACACCTTC | CASSFGANYGYTF
TRBJ2-7 | TRBD1 | TRBV5-1 | TGCGCCAGCAGCCTAAACAGGGGAGAGCAGTACTTC | CASSLNRGEQYF
TRBJ2-1 | NA | TRBV11-1 | TGTGCCAGCAGCTTAGAAGCTGACAATGAGCAGTTCTTC | CASSLEADNEQFF
TRBJ1-2 | NA | TRBV30 | TGTGCCTGGAGTCGGAACTATGGCTACACCTTC | CAWSRNYGYTF
TRBJ1-2 | TRBD1 | TRBV27 | TGTGCCAGCGGGAGACAGGGGAGTGGCTACACCTTC | CASGRQGSGYTF
TRBJ2-7 | NA | TRBV6-5 | TGTGCCAGCAGTTGGTCCGGGAGTAGCGGCGAGCAGTACTTC | CASSWSGSSGEQYF
TRBJ1-1 | NA | TRBV29-1 | TGCAGCGGAACAGGGAACACTGAAGCTTTCTTT | CSGTGNTEAFF
TRBJ2-3 | TRBD1 | TRBV5-4 | TGTGCCAGCAGCTTCCAGGGGGTGGTATTGGATACGCAGTATTTT | CASSFQGVVLDTQYF
TRBJ1-4 | TRBD1 | TRBV29-1 | TGCAGCGTTCACTACACTGGACAGGGTGTGGAAAAACTGTTTTTT | CSVHYTGQGVEKLFF
TRBJ2-2 | TRBD1 | TRBV18 | TGTGCCAGCTCACCGCTGGACAGGGAGGACACCGGGGAGCTGTTTTTT | CASSPLDREDTGELFF
TRBJ2-1 | NA | TRBV28 | TGTGCCAGCAGTTTTCGGCTAGTGGCATCCTACAATGAGCAGTTCTTC | CASSFRLVASYNEQFF
TRBJ1-2 | TRBD1 | TRBV28 | TGTGCCAGCACCCTCGGACAGGGACTCTATGGCTACACCTTC | CASTLGQGLYGYTF
TRBJ2-5 | TRBD2 | TRBV10-3 | TGTGCCATCAGCGGAGTTAGAGGTGGCGGGGGGCCGGGGGAGACCCAGTACTTC | CAISGVRGGGGPGETQYF
TRBJ1-5 | NA | TRBV15 | TGTGCCACCTCCAGGATTCAGAGTCAGCCCCAGCATTTT | CATSRIQSQPQHF
TRBJ2-7 | TRBD2 | TRBV28 | TGTGCCAGCAGTTTTATGGGCGGGGGGAGCTACGAGCAGTACTTC | CASSFMGGGSYEQYF
TRBJ2-7 | NA | TRBV5-4 | TGTGCCAGCAGCTTCGAGACAGGCCCGGGGTACGAGCAGTACTTC | CASSFETGPGYEQYF
TRBJ2-4 | TRBD1 | TRBV30 | TGTGCCTGGGGGACAGGGTTAGCCAAAAACATTCAGTACTTC | CAWGTGLAKNIQYF
TRBJ2-6 | NA | TRBV30 | TGTGCCGGGAATTTAGGGACGGCCCGGGGGAGGGCCAACGTCCTGACTTTC | CAGNLGTARGRANVLTF
TRBJ2-3 | NA | TRBV21-1 | TGTGCCAGCGGAGCCATTTACACAGATACGCAGTATTTT | CASGAIYTDTQYF
TRBJ1-2 | TRBD1 | TRBV5-3 | TGTGCCAGAAGCCTCGACAGGGGATATGGCTACACCTTC | CARSLDRGYGYTF
TRBJ2-7 | TRBD1 | TRBV7-2 | TGTGCCAGCAGCTTACAGACAGGGGGCAACGAGCAGTACTTC | CASSLQTGGNEQYF
TRBJ1-1 | NA | TRBV9 | TGTGCCAGCAGCGTTACGGGTTTATTAACTGAAGCTTTCTTT | CASSVTGLLTEAFF
TRBJ1-2 | TRBD1 | TRBV5-6 | TGTGCCAGCAGCTCGGACAGGGGCTATGGCTACACCTTC | CASSSDRGYGYTF
TRBJ2-3 | NA | TRBV4-3 | TGCGCCAGCAGCCAGTTTAGAACAGATACGCAGTATTTT | CASSQFRTDTQYF
TRBJ2-1 | TRBD2 | TRBV18 | TGTGCCAGCTCACCAGGGCTAGCGGGAGATAATGAGCAGTTCTTC | CASSPGLAGDNEQFF
TRBJ1-5 | NA | TRBV19 | TGTGCCAGTATGGACGGGAGTAAGCCCCAGCATTTT | CASMDGSKPQHF
TRBJ1-2 | TRBD1 | TRBV30 | TGCTCACAGGGGACAGGGGTGTATGGCTACACCTTC | CSQGTGVYGYTF
TRBJ1-1 | NA | TRBV19 | TGTGCCAGCCGCGGGGGAGTGAACACTGAAGCTTTCTTT | CASRGGVNTEAFF
TRBJ2-3 | TRBD2 | TRBV5-6 | TGTGCCAGCAGCTTCCTAGCGGGCCCACTCACAGATACGCAGTATTTT | CASSFLAGPLTDTQYF
TRBJ2-5 | NA | TRBV6-1 | TGTGCCAGCAGTGTACACAGTGATCAAGAGACCCAGTACTTC | CASSVHSDQETQYF
TRBJ2-1 | TRBD1 | TRBV9 | TGTGCCAGCAGCCCCGGACAGGGGTGGAATGAGCAGTTCTTC | CASSPGQGWNEQFF
TRBJ1-1 | TRBD1 | TRBV15 | TGTGCCACCAGCAGGACAGGGGCTGAAGCTTTCTTT | CATSRTGAEAFF
TRBJ1-3 | NA | TRBV12-5 | TGTGCTAGTGGTCTATCGTGGACAGACGACTCTGGAAACACCATATATTTT | CASGLSWTDDSGNTIYF
TRBJ2-1 | NA | TRBV5-1 | TGCGCCAGCAGCGACCGACAGCTCTCCTACAATGAGCAGTTCTTC | CASSDRQLSYNEQFF
TRBJ2-5 | TRBD1 | TRBV28 | TGTGCCGGGAAAACAGGGGGCGCCGGGGAGACCCAGTACTTC | CAGKTGGAGETQYF
TRBJ2-7 | NA | TRBV5-1 | TGCGCCAGCAGCCTGCGGAACCAATACGAGCAGTACTTC | CASSLRNQYEQYF
TRBJ1-1 | TRBD1 | TRBV19 | TGTGCCAGTAGTTACAGGGGAAATGGGTGGACTGAAGCTTTCTTT | CASSYRGNGWTEAFF
TRBJ2-6 | NA | TRBV30 | TGTGCCCAGTACTCTGGGGCCAACGTCCTGACTTTC | CAQYSGANVLTF
TRBJ1-2 | NA | TRBV9 | TGTGCCAGCAGCGTAGAGGAAACAGGAGGCTACACCTTC | CASSVEETGGYTF
TRBJ2-7 | NA | TRBV11-2 | TGTGCCAGCCTAACCCGGTCGGGGTCCTACGAGCAGTACTTC | CASLTRSGSYEQYF
TRBJ1-2 | TRBD1 | TRBV28 | TGTGCCAGCAAACCGACAGGGGGGGCCTATGGCTACACCTTC | CASKPTGGAYGYTF
TRBJ1-6 | TRBD1 | TRBV27 | TGTGCCAGCAGCCTATCCGGGACAGGGATATACCACTTT | CASSLSGTGIYHF
TRBJ1-5 | NA | TRBV23-1 | TGCGCCAGAGCCATGACAGAAAGCTATAGCAATCAGCCCCAGCATTTT | CARAMTESYSNQPQHF
TRBJ1-6 | TRBD1 | TRBV6-6 | TGTGCCAGTTCAGGGGGCCGGACTAATTCACCCCTCCACTTT | CASSGGRTNSPLHF
TRBJ1-6 | NA | TRBV2 | TGTGCCAGCAGTGAATACAGGGACAATTCACCCCTCCACTTT | CASSEYRDNSPLHF
TRBJ2-1 | TRBD1 | TRBV18 | TGTGCCAGCTACCGGGGACAGAGTACAGATGAGCAGTTCTTC | CASYRGQSTDEQFF